These T cell receptor beta chains were read from a single sample in a study of T cell responses to AZD1222 COVID-19 vaccine. Data came from immunoSEQ multiplex PCR; TCRdb stores just in-frame clones and leaves some out. The data show 140,000 to 150,000 clones, with roughly 90% seen just once and roughly 3.4% held by the top ten. The material sequenced was peripheral blood, taken 28 days after the second AZD1222 dose. The receptors originated from an adult who received the AZD1222 COVID-19 vaccine. CDR3s include the opening cysteine and the closing phenylalanine or tryptophan. Each record gives: J gene, V gene, CDR3 protein.

J gene: TRBJ1-1
V gene: TRBV7-2
CDR3 protein: CASSSTGFGAEAFF

J gene: TRBJ1-1
V gene: TRBV28
CDR3 protein: CASSSGSLNTEAFF

J gene: TRBJ2-5
V gene: TRBV7-9
CDR3 protein: CASSLAQFDQETQYF

J gene: TRBJ2-2
V gene: TRBV7-9
CDR3 protein: CASSPEGYTGELFF

J gene: TRBJ1-1
V gene: TRBV29-1
CDR3 protein: CSALISGLGTEAFF

J gene: TRBJ2-7
V gene: TRBV2
CDR3 protein: CASARDRDSYEQYF

J gene: TRBJ2-1
V gene: TRBV24-1
CDR3 protein: CATSDSTGETYNEQFF

J gene: TRBJ1-4
V gene: TRBV30
CDR3 protein: CAWLTKPGQAYEKLFF

J gene: TRBJ2-7
V gene: TRBV7-7
CDR3 protein: CASSPNSPGQGAEQYF

J gene: TRBJ1-4
V gene: TRBV3-1/TRBV3-2
CDR3 protein: CASSRTEGNEKLFF

J gene: TRBJ1-2
V gene: TRBV5-4
CDR3 protein: CASSPTVDRDYYGYTF

J gene: TRBJ2-7
V gene: TRBV6-5
CDR3 protein: CASSYGTGTIDEQYF

J gene: TRBJ2-7
V gene: TRBV4-2
CDR3 protein: CASSQVYGGESYEQYF

J gene: TRBJ1-5
V gene: TRBV6-2/TRBV6-3
CDR3 protein: CASSLDRVRQPQHF

J gene: TRBJ2-7
V gene: TRBV29-1
CDR3 protein: CSVGLGIDEQYF

J gene: TRBJ2-7
V gene: TRBV28
CDR3 protein: CASKLGGGGWYEQYF

J gene: TRBJ1-3
V gene: TRBV6-2/TRBV6-3
CDR3 protein: CASSYSGTGNTIYF

J gene: TRBJ1-1
V gene: TRBV20-1
CDR3 protein: CSASDGVMNTEAFF

J gene: TRBJ1-2
V gene: TRBV7-9
CDR3 protein: CASSLGLQNNYGYTF

J gene: TRBJ2-1
V gene: TRBV9
CDR3 protein: CASSVRSYNEQFF

J gene: TRBJ2-7
V gene: TRBV7-2
CDR3 protein: CASSSRQGSYEQYF

J gene: TRBJ1-5
V gene: TRBV7-2
CDR3 protein: CASSLAATGATRQPQHF

J gene: TRBJ2-7
V gene: TRBV28
CDR3 protein: CASSSRQSGTYEQYF

J gene: TRBJ2-7
V gene: TRBV7-2
CDR3 protein: CASSLAGGYEQYF

J gene: TRBJ1-5
V gene: TRBV28
CDR3 protein: CASSPGQGANGNQPQHF

J gene: TRBJ2-7
V gene: TRBV28
CDR3 protein: CESRDSGSYEQYF

J gene: TRBJ2-7
V gene: TRBV28
CDR3 protein: CASSLSGGYEQYF

J gene: TRBJ2-2
V gene: TRBV7-8
CDR3 protein: CASSLTGVTGELFF

J gene: TRBJ2-3
V gene: TRBV28
CDR3 protein: CASSSGTGATDTQYF

J gene: TRBJ1-1
V gene: TRBV10-2
CDR3 protein: CASSGLNTEAFF

J gene: TRBJ1-5
V gene: TRBV28
CDR3 protein: CASSSGQGSNQPQHF

J gene: TRBJ1-3
V gene: TRBV6-4
CDR3 protein: CASSVAHGNTIYF

J gene: TRBJ1-5
V gene: TRBV6-5
CDR3 protein: CASRGRGRGNQPQHF

J gene: TRBJ1-1
V gene: TRBV28
CDR3 protein: CASSPRYTEAFF

J gene: TRBJ2-7
V gene: TRBV15
CDR3 protein: CATSDRLAHEQYF

J gene: TRBJ2-3
V gene: TRBV28
CDR3 protein: CASSLPIVGDTQYF

J gene: TRBJ2-7
V gene: TRBV29-1
CDR3 protein: CSVGTGTYEQYF

J gene: TRBJ2-5
V gene: TRBV5-5
CDR3 protein: CASSGPLAGGLETQYF

J gene: TRBJ1-1
V gene: TRBV10-2
CDR3 protein: CASIAASNTEAFF

J gene: TRBJ1-2
V gene: TRBV3-1/TRBV3-2
CDR3 protein: CASSWVRGIGGGYTF

J gene: TRBJ1-1
V gene: TRBV5-1
CDR3 protein: CASSLLQGTEAFF

J gene: TRBJ1-1
V gene: TRBV3-1/TRBV3-2
CDR3 protein: CASSSTGGTEAFF

J gene: TRBJ2-2
V gene: TRBV11-2
CDR3 protein: CASSFDGNTGELFF

J gene: TRBJ2-5
V gene: TRBV5-1
CDR3 protein: CASSFTLRTSGRETQYF

J gene: TRBJ1-1
V gene: TRBV11-2
CDR3 protein: CASSFQQGAVTEAFF

J gene: TRBJ2-5
V gene: TRBV18
CDR3 protein: CASSPRASGISQETQYF

J gene: TRBJ2-7
V gene: TRBV11-3
CDR3 protein: CASSTFTPASGSFAEQYF

J gene: TRBJ2-7
V gene: TRBV11-2
CDR3 protein: CASSLSVREQYF

J gene: TRBJ2-3
V gene: TRBV28
CDR3 protein: CASAPGDTQYF

J gene: TRBJ1-5
V gene: TRBV28
CDR3 protein: CASRGDRGAGGQPQHF

J gene: TRBJ2-3
V gene: TRBV3-1/TRBV3-2
CDR3 protein: CASSQWSNIAGTKTDTQYF

J gene: TRBJ1-4
V gene: TRBV9
CDR3 protein: CASSVAQGRDEKLFF

J gene: TRBJ1-2
V gene: TRBV27
CDR3 protein: CASSLGGGVYGYTF

J gene: TRBJ1-2
V gene: TRBV19
CDR3 protein: CASSMYPSDRVDGYTF

J gene: TRBJ2-7
V gene: TRBV7-9
CDR3 protein: CASSSPGTSGSYEQYF

J gene: TRBJ1-5
V gene: TRBV19
CDR3 protein: CASKTGESQPQHF

J gene: TRBJ2-3
V gene: TRBV6-5
CDR3 protein: CASSPTHTGTDTQYF

J gene: TRBJ2-5
V gene: TRBV10-3
CDR3 protein: CAISEGPQASETQYF

J gene: TRBJ2-2
V gene: TRBV7-8
CDR3 protein: CASSSNVGELFF